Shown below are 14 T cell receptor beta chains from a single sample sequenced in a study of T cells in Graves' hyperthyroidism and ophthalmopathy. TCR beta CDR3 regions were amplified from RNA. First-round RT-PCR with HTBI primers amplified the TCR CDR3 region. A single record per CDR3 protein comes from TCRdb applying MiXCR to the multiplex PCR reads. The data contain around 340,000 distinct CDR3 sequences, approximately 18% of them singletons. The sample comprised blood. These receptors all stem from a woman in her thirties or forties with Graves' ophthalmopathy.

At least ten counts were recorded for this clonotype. CDR3 protein: CASSLDGSEAFF. CDR3 sequence (DNA): TGTGCCAGCAGCCTTGACGGGAGTGAAGCTTTCTTT. The chain uses TRBV11-2 and TRBJ1-1; D call uncertain. Trimming cost V 5 bases and J 7 bases, with 11 bases left between them. Germline loops: CDR1 SGHAT, CDR2 FQNNGV. The CDR3 has 12 amino acids.

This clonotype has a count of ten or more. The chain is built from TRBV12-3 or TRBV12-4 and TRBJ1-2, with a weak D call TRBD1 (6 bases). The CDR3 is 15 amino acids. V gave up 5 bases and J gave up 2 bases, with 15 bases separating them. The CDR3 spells CASSPSGGGNYGYTF. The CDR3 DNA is TGTGCCAGCAGTCCGAGCGGGGGGGGCAACTATGGCTACACCTTC.

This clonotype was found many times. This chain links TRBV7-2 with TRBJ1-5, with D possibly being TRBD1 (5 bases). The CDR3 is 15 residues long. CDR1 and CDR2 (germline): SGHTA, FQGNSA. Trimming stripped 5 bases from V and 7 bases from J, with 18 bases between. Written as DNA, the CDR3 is TGTGCCAGCAGCCAACTTGGGGGAAGTATCCAGCCCCAGCATTTT. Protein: CASSQLGGSIQPQHF.

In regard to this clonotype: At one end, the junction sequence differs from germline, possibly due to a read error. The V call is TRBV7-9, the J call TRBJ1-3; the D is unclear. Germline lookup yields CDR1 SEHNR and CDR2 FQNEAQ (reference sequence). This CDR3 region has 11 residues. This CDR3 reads CASSSRNTIYF. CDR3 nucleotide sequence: TGTGCTAGCAGCTCCAGAAACACCATATATTTT.

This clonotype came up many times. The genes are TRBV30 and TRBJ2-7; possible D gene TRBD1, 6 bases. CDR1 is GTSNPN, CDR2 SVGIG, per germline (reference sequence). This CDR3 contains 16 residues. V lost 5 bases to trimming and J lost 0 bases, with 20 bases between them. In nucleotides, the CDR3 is TGTGCCTGGGCGACAGGACATGCAGCGAGCTCCTACGAGCAGTACTTC. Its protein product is CAWATGHAASSYEQYF.

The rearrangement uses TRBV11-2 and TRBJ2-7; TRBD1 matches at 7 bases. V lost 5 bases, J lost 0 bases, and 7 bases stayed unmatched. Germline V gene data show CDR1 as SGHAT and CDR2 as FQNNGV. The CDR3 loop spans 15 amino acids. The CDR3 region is CASSQSTGSSYEQYF. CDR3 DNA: TGTGCCAGCAGCCAATCGACAGGGAGCTCCTACGAGCAGTACTTC.

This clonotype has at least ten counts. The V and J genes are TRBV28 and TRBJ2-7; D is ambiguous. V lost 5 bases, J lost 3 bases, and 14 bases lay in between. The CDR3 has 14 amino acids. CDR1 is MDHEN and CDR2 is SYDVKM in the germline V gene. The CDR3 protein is CASSTALKGYEQYF. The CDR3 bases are TGTGCCAGCAGTACGGCCCTTAAAGGCTACGAGCAGTACTTC.

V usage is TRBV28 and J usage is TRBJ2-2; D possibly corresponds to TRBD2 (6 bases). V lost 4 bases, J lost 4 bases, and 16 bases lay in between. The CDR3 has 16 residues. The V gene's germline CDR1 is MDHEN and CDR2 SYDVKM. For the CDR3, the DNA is TGTGCCAGCAGTTCGGACTGGACCGGGGGCACCGGGGAGCTGTTTTTT. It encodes CASSSDWTGGTGELFF. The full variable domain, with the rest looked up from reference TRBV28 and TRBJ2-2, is DVKVTQSSRYLVKRTGEKVFLECVQDMDHENMFWYRQDPGLGLRLIYFSYDVKMKEKGDIPEGYSVSREKKERFSLILESASTNQTSMYLCASSSDWTGGTGELFFGEGSRLTVL.

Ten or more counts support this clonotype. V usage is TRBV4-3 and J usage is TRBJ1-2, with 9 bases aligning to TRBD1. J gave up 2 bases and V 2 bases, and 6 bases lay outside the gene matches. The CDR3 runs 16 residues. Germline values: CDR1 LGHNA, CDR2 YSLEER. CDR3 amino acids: CASSQTTGGFNYGYTF. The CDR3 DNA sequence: TGCGCCAGCAGCCAAACCACAGGGGGCTTCAACTATGGCTACACCTTC.

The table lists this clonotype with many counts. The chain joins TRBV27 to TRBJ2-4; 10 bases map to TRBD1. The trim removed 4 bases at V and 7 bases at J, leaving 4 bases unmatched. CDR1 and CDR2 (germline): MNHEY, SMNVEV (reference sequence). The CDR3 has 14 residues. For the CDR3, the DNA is TGTGCCAGCAGTTCCAGACAGGGGGCCAACATTCAGTACTTC. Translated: CASSSRQGANIQYF.

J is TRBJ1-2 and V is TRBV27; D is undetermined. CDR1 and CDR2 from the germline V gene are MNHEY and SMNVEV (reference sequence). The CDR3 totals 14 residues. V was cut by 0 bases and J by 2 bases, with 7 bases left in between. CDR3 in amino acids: CASSLSMGNYGYTF. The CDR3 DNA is TGTGCCAGCAGTTTATCGATGGGAAACTATGGCTACACCTTC.

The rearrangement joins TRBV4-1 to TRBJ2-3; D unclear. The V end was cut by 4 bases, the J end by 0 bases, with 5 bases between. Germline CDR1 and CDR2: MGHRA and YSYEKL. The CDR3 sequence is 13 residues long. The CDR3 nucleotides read TGCGCCAGCAGCCGCCTTAGCACAGATACGCAGTATTTT. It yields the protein CASSRLSTDTQYF.

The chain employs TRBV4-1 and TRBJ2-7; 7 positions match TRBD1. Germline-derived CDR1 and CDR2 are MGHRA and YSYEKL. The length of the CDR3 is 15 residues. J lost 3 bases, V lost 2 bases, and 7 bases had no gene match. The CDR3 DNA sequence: TGCGCCAGCAGCCAAAACCGGGACAGCTACTACGAGCAGTACTTC. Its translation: CASSQNRDSYYEQYF.

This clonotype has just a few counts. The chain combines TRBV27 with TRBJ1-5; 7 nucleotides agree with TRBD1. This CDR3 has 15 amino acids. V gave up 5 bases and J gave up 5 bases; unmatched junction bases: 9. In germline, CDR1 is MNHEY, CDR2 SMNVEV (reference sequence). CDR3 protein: CASSPETGWHQPQHF. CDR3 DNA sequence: TGTGCCAGCAGTCCAGAGACAGGGTGGCATCAGCCCCAGCATTTT.